Each of the 21 T cell receptor beta chains below was sequenced from the same sample in a study of cytomegalovirus exposure and HLA in healthy donors. 60 Vbeta and 13 Jbeta primers were used in PCR. Profiled with immunoSEQ multiplex PCR; TCRdb holds only in-frame clones, not every one. The data hold roughly 140,000 clones, with about four fifths observed a single time. The sequenced sample consisted of PBMCs. These receptors originate from a man aged 50-60 years in good health and CMV-seropositive.

The chain uses TRBV5-5 and TRBJ1-5, with D uncertain. Trimming stripped 0 bases from V and 7 bases from J, with 11 bases between. The CDR3 sequence is 14 residues long. Germline V CDR1 and CDR2: SGHKS, YYEKEE (reference sequence). This CDR3 is CASSLEVGFQPQHF. In DNA, the CDR3 is TGTGCCAGCAGCTTGGAGGTCGGGTTCCAGCCCCAGCATTTT. Variable domain in full (rest from reference TRBV5-5 and TRBJ1-5): DAGVTQSPTHLIKTRGQQVTLRCSPISGHKSVSWYQQVLGQGPQFIFQYYEKEERGRGNFPDRFSARQFPNYSSELNVNALLLGDSALYLCASSLEVGFQPQHFGDGTRLSIL.

The chain joins TRBV14 to TRBJ2-1, with D hard to call. Looked up from germline, CDR1 is SGHDN and CDR2 is FVKESK. The germline V and J ends were trimmed by 1 base and 2 bases, with 9 bases remaining between them. CDR3 length equals 15 residues. CDR3 coding DNA: TGTGCCAGCAGCCAAGCTCTAGTTGCCTACAATGAGCAGTTCTTC. Translation: CASSQALVAYNEQFF.

On this clone: One end of the junction fails to match germline, which may point to a read error. The identical CDR3 is also encoded by other nucleotide sequences in the sample. The chain is built from TRBV4-1 and TRBJ2-1; 10 bases line up with TRBD2. CDR1 is MGHRA, CDR2 YSYEKL, per germline. This CDR3 spans 20 amino acids. In nucleotides, the CDR3 is TGCGCCAGCAGCCACGTCGGTCTAGCGGGAGAGAGGGGGTACGGCAATGAACAGTTCTTC. It yields the protein CASSHVGLAGERGYGNEQFF.

Here the CDR3 DNA reads TGCGCCAGCAGCCCGGAGGCTAGCGGGGCGGGGGAGCAGTTCTTC. It specifies CASSPEASGAGEQFF. V gene TRBV5-1 combines with J gene TRBJ2-1; 9 nucleotides agree with TRBD2. The CDR3 consists of 15 residues. The germline gives CDR1 SGHRS, CDR2 YFSETQ. V was pared by 4 bases and J by 10 bases, with 12 bases of the junction left unmatched.

This clone showed up just a few times. The chain has TRBV2 and TRBJ1-2; the D gene is possibly TRBD1 (6 bases). The CDR3 runs to 14 residues. CDR1 is SNHLY, CDR2 FYNNEI, per germline. V was pared by 3 bases and J by 4 bases, with 12 bases between. CDR3 nucleotides: TGTGCCAGCAGTGATATAAGCAGGGGCTATGGCTACACCTTC. Translating gives CASSDISRGYGYTF.

This clone has only a few counts. The chain links TRBV30 to TRBJ2-7; 12 bases fit TRBD1. This CDR3 contains 17 residues. V gave up 2 bases and J gave up 7 bases; unmatched junction bases: 15. Germline V gene lookup returns CDR1 GTSNPN and CDR2 SVGIG (reference sequence). The chain's CDR3 is CAWSRILPGQGAGEQYF. CDR3 in DNA: TGTGCCTGGAGTCGGATCTTACCGGGACAGGGGGCGGGGGAGCAGTACTTC.

The genes are TRBV28 and TRBJ1-3; TRBD1 aligns across 7 bases. CDR1 and CDR2 from the germline V gene are MDHEN and SYDVKM. There are 15 residues in the CDR3. V was pared by 2 bases and J by 3 bases, with 4 bases of the junction left unmatched. This CDR3 reads CASSLNAGGGNTIYF. In DNA form, the CDR3 reads TGTGCCAGCAGTTTAAATGCAGGGGGTGGAAACACCATATATTTT. Combining the CDR3 with reference TRBV28 and TRBJ1-3 gives the whole variable domain DVKVTQSSRYLVKRTGEKVFLECVQDMDHENMFWYRQDPGLGLRLIYFSYDVKMKEKGDIPEGYSVSREKKERFSLILESASTNQTSMYLCASSLNAGGGNTIYFGEGSWLTVV.

The chain employs TRBV27 and TRBJ2-7; TRBD2 agrees at 15 bases. CDR3 size: 16 residues. V shed 4 bases, J shed 5 bases, and the junction held 6 bases outside the gene matches. Germline values: CDR1 MNHEY, CDR2 SMNVEV (reference sequence). The CDR3 region is CASSSRTSGRADEQYF. CDR3 sequence (DNA): TGTGCCAGCAGTTCGCGGACTAGCGGGAGGGCTGACGAGCAGTACTTC.

The J gene is TRBJ2-2, the V gene TRBV4-1, with D unresolved. Germline values: CDR1 MGHRA, CDR2 YSYEKL. The V and J ends lost 3 bases and 4 bases respectively, with 3 bases between them. This CDR3 has 12 residues. CDR3 loop: CASSQSTGELFF. CDR3 nucleotide sequence: TGCGCCAGCAGCCAGAGCACCGGGGAGCTGTTTTTT.

The V and J genes are TRBV4-2 and TRBJ2-3, with 9 bases fitting TRBD2. V was clipped by 1 base and J by 5 bases; unmatched bases: 4. CDR1 is LGHNA and CDR2 is YNFKEQ in the germline V gene. The CDR3 extends over 15 amino acids. CDR3 loop: CASSQGLAERDTQYF. Written as DNA, the CDR3 is TGTGCCAGCAGCCAAGGACTAGCGGAAAGAGATACGCAGTATTTT.

This chain uses TRBV28 with TRBJ2-7; 11 bases map to TRBD1. Trimming took 7 bases from V and 1 from J; bases not matched to a gene: 6. The CDR3 covers 15 residues. Germline V gene lookup returns CDR1 MDHEN and CDR2 SYDVKM. CDR3 amino acids: CASIPGTGGSYEQYF. For the CDR3, the DNA is TGTGCCAGCATTCCTGGGACAGGGGGATCCTACGAGCAGTACTTC.

Here the CDR3 reads CASSHGLAGVGEQYF. The CDR3 nucleotides read TGCGCCAGCAGCCATGGACTAGCGGGAGTCGGGGAGCAGTACTTC. This rearrangement joins TRBV4-1 to TRBJ2-5, with TRBD2 matching 13 bases. This CDR3 region has 15 residues. V was clipped by 3 bases and J by 11 bases; unmatched bases: 9. Germline CDR1 MGHRA, CDR2 YSYEKL.

The rearrangement links TRBV21-1 to TRBJ2-7; the table's D call of TRBD1 was not tested on the DNA. TRBV21-1 is designated a pseudogene. This CDR3 is 15 amino acids long. This chain's CDR3 is CASSKVCRAPYEQYF. In DNA, the CDR3 is TGTGCCAGCAGCAAAGTTTGCAGGGCGCCCTACGAGCAGTACTTC.

The chain couples TRBV5-1 to TRBJ2-3; TRBD2 matches at 15 bases. V trimming: 3 bases; J trimming: 7 bases; junction bases outside the gene matches: 15. CDR1 is SGHRS, CDR2 YFSETQ, per germline. The CDR3 covers 19 residues. The CDR3, as DNA: TGCGCCAGCAGCTCAAACCCGGGACTAGCGGGAGGAACTCGGAATACGCAGTATTTT. Its translation is CASSSNPGLAGGTRNTQYF.

This chain links TRBV21-1 with TRBJ1-5; the table names TRBD1, a call not compared with the DNA. TRBV21-1 is a recognized pseudogene. There are 18 residues in the CDR3. CDR3: CASSKGPGTGIGNQPQHF. In DNA, the CDR3 is TGTGCCAGCAGCAAAGGACCTGGCACAGGGATTGGCAATCAGCCCCAGCATTTT.

In its sample, this clone was seen once. The chain carries TRBV11-2 and TRBJ2-1, with D possibly being TRBD2 (5 bases). Germline CDR1 SGHAT, CDR2 FQNNGV. The CDR3 covers 14 residues. V was cut by 1 base and J by 2 bases, with 6 bases left in between. CDR3 protein: CASSLVLAYNEQFF. As DNA, the CDR3 is TGTGCCAGCAGCTTAGTACTAGCCTACAATGAGCAGTTCTTC.

This clone was counted a single time. The V and J genes are TRBV5-4 and TRBJ1-4; a possible D gene is TRBD1 (6 bases). CDR1 is SGHNT, CDR2 YYREEE, per germline (reference sequence). The CDR3 has 14 amino acids. Between the trimmed V and J ends, which lost 4 bases and 5 bases, there was a span of 12 bases. In DNA, the CDR3 is TGTGCCAGCAGCCGGACAGCACGAAATGAAAAACTGTTTTTT. Translating gives CASSRTARNEKLFF.

The chain carries TRBV28 and TRBJ2-3; D unclear. CDR3 size: 12 residues. Germline CDR1 reads MDHEN; CDR2 reads SYDVKM. V lost 4 bases to trimming and J lost 6 bases, with 8 bases between them. In DNA form, the CDR3 reads TGTGCCAGCAGTTCTAAACCCGATACGCAGTATTTT. Its translation is CASSSKPDTQYF.

V usage is TRBV15 and J usage is TRBJ1-5, with a weak D call TRBD1 (5 bases). In germline, CDR1 is LNHNV, CDR2 YYDKDF (reference sequence). V lost 1 base, J lost 7 bases, and 11 bases lay in between. This CDR3 has 14 amino acids. The CDR3 coding sequence is TGTGCCACCAGCAGAGGGCAGGGTGTCCAGCCCCAGCATTTT. It is translated as CATSRGQGVQPQHF.

The V gene is TRBV5-8, the J gene TRBJ2-5, with a tentative D call TRBD2 (7 bases). Germline V gene sequence: CDR1 SGHTS, CDR2 YDEGEE. Trimming took 0 bases from V and 11 from J, leaving 11 bases between them. This CDR3 region has 12 residues. CDR3 residues: CASSLERGAQYF. Written as DNA, the CDR3 is TGTGCCAGCAGCTTGGAACGGGGGGCGCAGTACTTC.

The gene calls are TRBV5-4 and TRBJ2-5; D is unclear. The last part of the DNA fits TRBJ2-7 better; the J call may be wrong. Germline V gene lookup returns CDR1 SGHNT and CDR2 YYREEE (reference sequence). This CDR3 has 13 residues. CDR3 amino acids: CASSLDSLYEQYF. DNA of the CDR3: TGTGCCAGCAGCTTGGATAGTTTGTACGAGCAGTACTTC.